A selection of T cell receptor beta chains follows, all from one sample in a study of blood T cell repertoires in COVID-19. TCRdb's table, derived via immunoSEQ multiplex PCR, lists solely in-frame clones and lacks some. The sample lists about 360,000 clones, around 86% seen once, with around 3% in the top ten. Material for sequencing was peripheral blood. These receptors all come from a human donor in a cohort sampled during active COVID-19. CDR3s include the opening cysteine and the closing phenylalanine or tryptophan. A D gene is named only where the DNA matches it firmly. Some rows mark clone size as missing; the rest say once, few, many or name a class of expanded clone.

clone_size | j_call | v_call | d_call | cdr3_aa | cdr3_nt
NA | TRBJ2-7 | TRBV7-9 | TRBD1 | CASSFDRGFEQYF | TGTGCCAGCAGCTTCGACAGGGGTTTCGAGCAGTACTTC
NA | TRBJ2-5 | TRBV2 | TRBD1 | CASSVGRDRGRETQYF | TGTGCCAGCAGTGTCGGCCGGGACAGGGGACGAGAGACCCAGTACTTC
few | TRBJ1-1 | TRBV5-1 | NA | CASSLARRENTEAFF | TGCGCCAGCAGCTTGGCCAGGCGGGAGAACACTGAAGCTTTCTTT
once | TRBJ2-3 | TRBV2 | TRBD2 | CASSYRSGTSGGTDTQYF | TGTGCCAGCAGTTACAGATCTGGGACTAGCGGGGGCACAGATACGCAGTATTTT
NA | TRBJ2-6 | TRBV3-1/TRBV3-2 | TRBD1 | CASSQGTGSGANVLTF | TGTGCCAGCAGCCAAGGGACAGGCTCTGGGGCCAACGTCCTGACTTTC
NA | TRBJ1-5 | TRBV10-3 | NA | CAISEAAGSQNSNQPQHF | TGTGCCATCAGTGAAGCAGCCGGGAGCCAGAATAGCAATCAGCCCCAGCATTTT
NA | TRBJ2-2 | TRBV5-6 | NA | CASSRGLPTELFF | TGTGCCAGCAGCAGGGGACTTCCCACGGAGCTGTTTTTT
NA | TRBJ2-3 | TRBV29-1 | TRBD2 | CSGKTRGDTDTQYF | TGCAGCGGCAAGACGCGGGGGGACACAGATACGCAGTATTTT
NA | TRBJ1-5 | TRBV6-6 | NA | CASSFDSYNQPQHF | TGTGCCAGCAGTTTTGACAGCTACAATCAGCCCCAGCATTTT
NA | TRBJ1-6 | TRBV7-2 | TRBD1 | CASSLATGVDSPLHF | TGTGCCAGCAGCTTAGCGACAGGGGTAGATTCACCCCTCCACTTT
NA | TRBJ2-4 | TRBV24-1 | TRBD1 | CATSDYRGYPPLAKNIQYF | TGTGCCACCAGTGATTACAGGGGTTACCCCCCGCTAGCCAAAAACATTCAGTACTTC
NA | TRBJ2-7 | TRBV2 | TRBD1 | CASSPGTGDSYEQYF | TGTGCCAGCAGTCCCGGGACAGGCGACTCCTACGAGCAGTACTTC
NA | TRBJ1-5 | TRBV6-5 | TRBD1 | CASRLTGGGNQPQHF | TGTGCCAGCAGGCTGACAGGGGGGGGCAATCAGCCCCAGCATTTT
NA | TRBJ2-2 | TRBV24-1 | NA | CATSFGTNTGELFF | TGTGCCACGAGTTTCGGGACGAACACCGGGGAGCTGTTTTTT
NA | TRBJ1-2 | TRBV11-2 | NA | CASSPSRSYGYTF | TGTGCCAGCAGCCCCTCCAGGTCCTATGGCTACACCTTC
NA | TRBJ2-2 | TRBV30 | NA | CAWSGHFTGELFF | TGTGCCTGGTCGGGACACTTCACCGGGGAGCTGTTTTTT
NA | TRBJ2-3 | TRBV28 | NA | CASSLPAVPDTQYF | TGTGCCAGCAGCCTGCCTGCGGTTCCAGATACGCAGTATTTT
once | TRBJ1-1 | TRBV27 | TRBD1 | CASSLSYRGVNTEAFF | TGTGCCAGCAGTTTATCTTACAGGGGAGTGAACACTGAAGCTTTCTTT
NA | TRBJ1-4 | TRBV4-1 | NA | CASSQGRLEKLFF | TGCGCCAGCAGCCAGGGCAGATTGGAAAAACTGTTTTTT
NA | TRBJ2-2 | TRBV3-1/TRBV3-2 | TRBD1 | CASSQETGVVTGELFF | TGTGCCAGCAGCCAAGAGACAGGGGTCGTAACAGGGGAGCTGTTTTTT
NA | TRBJ2-1 | TRBV3-1/TRBV3-2 | NA | CASSQDPPGGGEQFF | TGTGCCAGCAGCCAAGACCCCCCTGGCGGTGGTGAGCAGTTCTTC
NA | TRBJ1-1 | TRBV7-9 | NA | CASSPRVLNTEAFF | TGTGCCAGCAGCCCCAGGGTTCTGAACACTGAAGCTTTCTTT
NA | TRBJ2-1 | TRBV7-6 | TRBD2 | CASSRLPNGSGRPSYNEQFF | TGTGCCAGCAGCCGACTTCCAAACGGGAGCGGGAGGCCCTCCTACAATGAGCAGTTCTTC
NA | TRBJ1-4 | TRBV5-1 | NA | CASSLGPADEKLFF | TGCGCCAGCAGCTTGGGACCGGCGGATGAAAAACTGTTTTTT
NA | TRBJ1-2 | TRBV4-1 | NA | CASSQEEGGEAAGDGYTF | TGCGCCAGCAGCCAAGAAGAGGGAGGAGAGGCCGCCGGAGATGGCTACACCTTC
once | TRBJ2-2 | TRBV11-3 | TRBD2 | CASSLGRFGGGPNTGELFF | TGTGCCAGCAGCTTAGGGCGGTTTGGCGGGGGGCCGAACACCGGGGAGCTGTTTTTT
few | TRBJ2-7 | TRBV4-1 | NA | CASSQDFPGVTYEQYF | TGCGCCAGCAGCCAAGATTTCCCGGGGGTCACCTACGAGCAGTACTTC
NA | TRBJ2-5 | TRBV7-3 | TRBD2 | CASSLLAGETQYF | TGTGCCAGCAGCTTACTAGCGGGGGAGACCCAGTACTTC